These T cell receptor beta chains were read from a single sample in a study of T cell changes during pregnancy in multiple sclerosis. Assay: immunoSEQ multiplex PCR; the TCRdb copy retains only in-frame clones and omits some. This table holds around 60,000 clones, about 90% found once. Sample: peripheral blood, taken in the second trimester of pregnancy. The receptors stem from a female donor in good health, enrolled as a control in a pregnancy study. Each CDR3 is given with its conserved first and last residue. The D gene is left open where the match is weak. The size field is filled for only some rows; it gives once, few, many or a size class.

DNA: TGTGCCAGCAGCCCCTGGACACGCCGGTCTAATGAAAAACTGTTTTTT
CDR3: CASSPWTRRSNEKLFF
D: .
V: TRBV7-9
size: .
J: TRBJ1-4

DNA: TGTGCCAGTCACGGCAGGGCTACTGAAGCTTTCTTT
CDR3: CASHGRATEAFF
D: .
V: TRBV19
size: .
J: TRBJ1-1

DNA: TGTGCCAGCAGTTACGGGACAGCTAAAGAGACCCAGTACTTC
CDR3: CASSYGTAKETQYF
D: TRBD1
V: TRBV6-5
size: .
J: TRBJ2-5

DNA: TGTGCACAGGGCAGCTGGGGGGAGACCCAGTACTTC
CDR3: CAQGSWGETQYF
D: .
V: TRBV30
size: .
J: TRBJ2-5

DNA: TGTGCCAGCAGCACGCGACAGGGGGCGGCCGGGGAGCTGTTTTTT
CDR3: CASSTRQGAAGELFF
D: TRBD1
V: TRBV7-2
size: .
J: TRBJ2-2

DNA: TGTGCCAGCAGCGTAGGTGACAGGGTGAACACTGAAGCTTTCTTT
CDR3: CASSVGDRVNTEAFF
D: TRBD1
V: TRBV9
size: .
J: TRBJ1-1

DNA: TGTGCCAGCAGCGAAGGACAGGGCGTCAGGGAGCAGTTCTTC
CDR3: CASSEGQGVREQFF
D: TRBD1
V: TRBV7-3
size: .
J: TRBJ2-1

DNA: TGTGCCAGCAGCTTGGGGGAGTATAATTCACCCCTCCACTTT
CDR3: CASSLGEYNSPLHF
D: .
V: TRBV5-8
size: .
J: TRBJ1-6

DNA: TGTGCCAGCAGCGCGACAGACTATGGCTACACCTTC
CDR3: CASSATDYGYTF
D: .
V: TRBV9
size: .
J: TRBJ1-2

DNA: TGTGCCAGCAGCTTACAGGGGAGTGGTCAGCCCCAGCATTTT
CDR3: CASSLQGSGQPQHF
D: TRBD1
V: TRBV5-4
size: .
J: TRBJ1-5

DNA: TGTGCCAGCTCCTTGGGACAGGGTGCCCCAAATGAGCAGTTCTTC
CDR3: CASSLGQGAPNEQFF
D: TRBD1
V: TRBV18
size: .
J: TRBJ2-1

DNA: TGTGCCAGCAGTTACCAGGGGGCTTATGGCTACACCTTC
CDR3: CASSYQGAYGYTF
D: TRBD1
V: TRBV2
size: .
J: TRBJ1-2

DNA: TGTGCCAGCAGCACCCGGACTAGCGGAGAGACCCAGTACTTC
CDR3: CASSTRTSGETQYF
D: TRBD2
V: TRBV9
size: .
J: TRBJ2-5

DNA: TGTGCCAGCAGCTGGGACACCCCCTACGAGCAGTACTTC
CDR3: CASSWDTPYEQYF
D: .
V: TRBV6-1
size: .
J: TRBJ2-7

DNA: TGTGCCAGCAGTGAAGCGCTTCCCCAGGTTTATGGCTACACCTTC
CDR3: CASSEALPQVYGYTF
D: .
V: TRBV6-1
size: .
J: TRBJ1-2

DNA: TGTGCCAGCAGTTTATCCCCTGGCAGGGGAAGGGATACGCAGTATTTT
CDR3: CASSLSPGRGRDTQYF
D: .
V: TRBV27
size: .
J: TRBJ2-3

DNA: TGCGCCAGCAGCCCTCTAGCGGGATCCTACAATGAGCAGTTCTTC
CDR3: CASSPLAGSYNEQFF
D: TRBD2
V: TRBV5-1
size: .
J: TRBJ2-1

DNA: TGTGCCAGCAGCCCGACTAGCGGGAGGGCACAAGAGACCCAGTACTTC
CDR3: CASSPTSGRAQETQYF
D: TRBD2
V: TRBV13
size: .
J: TRBJ2-5

DNA: TGTGCCAGCAGTTACCTAGGACAGGCTCCCTACGAGCAGTACTTC
CDR3: CASSYLGQAPYEQYF
D: TRBD1
V: TRBV6-5
size: .
J: TRBJ2-7

DNA: TGTGCCAGCAGCCAAGGGAAGGGGGCCCCTGAAGCTTTCTTT
CDR3: CASSQGKGAPEAFF
D: TRBD1
V: TRBV4-2
size: .
J: TRBJ1-1

DNA: TGCGCCAGCAGTTGGTGCGCCCCCGCCAGGGTTGGTCGTCAGCCCCAGCATTTT
CDR3: CASSWCAPARVGRQPQHF
D: .
V: TRBV10-1
size: medium-sized
J: TRBJ1-5

DNA: TGTGCCAGCACCGATGGGACAGGGGACGAGCAGTACTTC
CDR3: CASTDGTGDEQYF
D: .
V: TRBV21-1
size: .
J: TRBJ2-7

DNA: TGTGCCAGCAGCTCTACCCGACAGGGTAACTATGGCTACACCTTC
CDR3: CASSSTRQGNYGYTF
D: TRBD1
V: TRBV27
size: .
J: TRBJ1-2

DNA: TGTGCCAGCAGGCTAGCGGGAGCTTCGGATGAGCAGTTCTTC
CDR3: CASRLAGASDEQFF
D: TRBD2
V: TRBV5-4
size: .
J: TRBJ2-1

DNA: TGCGCCAGCAGCCCAGGGACAGGTGCAGGCAATTCACCCCTCCACTTT
CDR3: CASSPGTGAGNSPLHF
D: TRBD1
V: TRBV5-1
size: .
J: TRBJ1-6

DNA: TGTGCCAGCAGCGCGGACTGGGCAGGCGATACGCAGTATTTT
CDR3: CASSADWAGDTQYF
D: .
V: TRBV9
size: .
J: TRBJ2-3

DNA: TGTGCCAGCAGCCAATCGGGGGGACAGGGAAATTTT
CDR3: CASSQSGGQGNF
D: TRBD1
V: TRBV16
size: .
J: TRBJ1-5

DNA: TGTGCCAGCAGCTTAGGTTCGGGGGGCAGCCAGCCCCAGCATTTT
CDR3: CASSLGSGGSQPQHF
D: .
V: TRBV11-2
size: .
J: TRBJ1-5

DNA: TGTGCCATCACAGAGCGAGCGGGAAGCTCTGAGCAGTACTTC
CDR3: CAITERAGSSEQYF
D: TRBD2
V: TRBV10-3
size: once
J: TRBJ2-7

DNA: TGTGCCAGCAGCCCCCGGGACAGAAATTCACCCCTCCACTTT
CDR3: CASSPRDRNSPLHF
D: TRBD1
V: TRBV9
size: .
J: TRBJ1-6

DNA: TGTGCCAGCACCCAGGGACTAGCGGATAGAGACACAGATACGCAGTATTTT
CDR3: CASTQGLADRDTDTQYF
D: TRBD2
V: TRBV9
size: .
J: TRBJ2-3

DNA: TGTGCCAGCAGTTACTCGAGTTATGGTACCTCCTACGAGCAGTACTTC
CDR3: CASSYSSYGTSYEQYF
D: .
V: TRBV6-5
size: .
J: TRBJ2-7

DNA: TGCGCCAGCAGCTTCGGGGGACCCACCGGGGAGCTGTTTTTT
CDR3: CASSFGGPTGELFF
D: .
V: TRBV5-1
size: .
J: TRBJ2-2